The TCR beta chain described here comes from a study of a mutant IDH1 vaccine in newly diagnosed glioma. The germline gives CDR1 SEHNR, CDR2 FQNEAQ (reference sequence). This CDR3 is built from 15 residues. V shed 5 bases and J shed 8 bases, with 21 bases lying between them. Using immunoSEQ multiplex PCR, the repertoire was profiled, and TCRdb retains in-frame clones only, with some absent. The sample gives about 66,000 clones, around 84% of which show up once; more than 7.5% is in the top ten. Time point in this sample: week 11, during vaccination. The study gave 300 ug of mutant IDH1 20-mer peptide per vaccine dose, with topical imiquimod. Details on this clone: The antigen is not known.

The TCR sequence derives from a woman between 50 and 59 years old with glioma. This chain joins TRBV7-9 and TRBJ1-2, with D tentatively TRBD1 (5 bases). The sequencing used PBMCs, collected from a glioma patient whose treatment included an IDH1 peptide vaccine. CDR3 in amino acids: CASSPHQGAQDGYTF. CDR3 DNA sequence: TGTGCCAGCAGCCCTCACCAAGGGGCACAGGACGGCTACACCTTC.